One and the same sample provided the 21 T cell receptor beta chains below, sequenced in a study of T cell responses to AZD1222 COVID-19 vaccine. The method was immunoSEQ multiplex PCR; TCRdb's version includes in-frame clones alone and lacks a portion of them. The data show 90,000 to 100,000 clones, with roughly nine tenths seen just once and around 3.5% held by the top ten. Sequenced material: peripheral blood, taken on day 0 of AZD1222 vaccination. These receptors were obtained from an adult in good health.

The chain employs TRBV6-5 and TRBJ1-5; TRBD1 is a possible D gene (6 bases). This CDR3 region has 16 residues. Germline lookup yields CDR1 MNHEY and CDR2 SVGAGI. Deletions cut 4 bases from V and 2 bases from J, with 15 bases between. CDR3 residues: CASSLWGASGNQPQHF. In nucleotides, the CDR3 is TGTGCCAGCAGTTTATGGGGGGCATCAGGCAATCAGCCCCAGCATTTT.

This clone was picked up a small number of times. CDR3 in DNA: TGTGCCAGTAGTATAGGAGTTAACTATGGCTACACCTTC. Residues: CASSIGVNYGYTF. This chain connects TRBV19 to TRBJ1-2; no clear D gene. The CDR3 runs 13 residues. Deletions cut 1 base from V and 1 base from J, with 4 bases between. Germline lookup yields CDR1 LNHDA and CDR2 SQIVND (reference sequence).

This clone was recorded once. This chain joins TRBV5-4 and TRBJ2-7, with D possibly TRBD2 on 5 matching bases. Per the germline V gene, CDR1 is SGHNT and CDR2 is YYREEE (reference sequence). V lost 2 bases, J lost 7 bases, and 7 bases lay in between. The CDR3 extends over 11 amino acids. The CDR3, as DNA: TGTGCCAGCAGCTTCGAGGGTGAGCAGTACTTC. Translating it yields CASSFEGEQYF.

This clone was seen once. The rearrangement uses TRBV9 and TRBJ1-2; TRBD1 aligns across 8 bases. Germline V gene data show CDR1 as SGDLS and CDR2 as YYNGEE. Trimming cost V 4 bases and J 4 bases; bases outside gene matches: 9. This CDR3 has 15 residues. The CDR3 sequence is CASSSWTGLGYGYTF. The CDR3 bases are TGTGCCAGCAGCTCCTGGACAGGGTTAGGCTATGGCTACACCTTC.

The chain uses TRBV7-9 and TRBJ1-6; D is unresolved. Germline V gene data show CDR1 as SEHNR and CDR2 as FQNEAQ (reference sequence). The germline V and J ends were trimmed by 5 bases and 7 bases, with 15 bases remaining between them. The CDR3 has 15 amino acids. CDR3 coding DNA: TGTGCCAGCAGCCCCGACACTGCGGGGAATTCACCCCTCCACTTT. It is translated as CASSPDTAGNSPLHF.

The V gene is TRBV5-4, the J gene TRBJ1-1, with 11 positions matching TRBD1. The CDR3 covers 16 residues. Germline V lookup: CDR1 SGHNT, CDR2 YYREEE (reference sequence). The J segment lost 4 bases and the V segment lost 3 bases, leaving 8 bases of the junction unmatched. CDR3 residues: CASSYRTGGGFTEAFF. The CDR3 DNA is TGTGCCAGCAGCTACCGGACAGGGGGCGGGTTCACTGAAGCTTTCTTT.

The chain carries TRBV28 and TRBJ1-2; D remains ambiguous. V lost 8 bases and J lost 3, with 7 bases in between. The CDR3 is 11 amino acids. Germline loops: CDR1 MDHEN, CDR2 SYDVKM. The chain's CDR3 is CASEKDYGYTF. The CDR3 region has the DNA TGTGCCAGCGAAAAGGACTATGGCTACACCTTC.

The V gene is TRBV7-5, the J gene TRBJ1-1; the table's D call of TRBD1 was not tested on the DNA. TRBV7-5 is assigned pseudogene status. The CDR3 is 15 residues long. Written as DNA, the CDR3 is TGTGCCAGAAGCCTTACCCCGGACACGTCCACTGAAGCTTTCTTT. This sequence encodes CARSLTPDTSTEAFF.

In nucleotides, the CDR3 is TGTGCCAGCAGTTTACTAGCGGGGTTGCAAGAGACCCAGTACTTC. Amino acids: CASSLLAGLQETQYF. The chain couples TRBV6-2 or TRBV6-3 to TRBJ2-5; 10 bases are a match to TRBD2. With 4 bases clipped from V and 2 bases from J, the junction kept 4 bases outside the gene matches. Germline CDR1 and CDR2: MNHEY and SVGEGT. The CDR3 covers 15 residues.

This CDR3 reads CASRNRGTGANVLTF. CDR3 DNA: TGTGCCAGCAGGAACAGGGGCACTGGGGCCAACGTCCTGACTTTC. J is TRBJ2-6 and V is TRBV7-9; 7 nucleotides line up with TRBD1. The length of the CDR3 is 15 residues. The junction had 4 bases not matched to a gene; V was cut back by 6 bases and J by 2 bases. Germline CDR1 SEHNR, CDR2 FQNEAQ (reference sequence).

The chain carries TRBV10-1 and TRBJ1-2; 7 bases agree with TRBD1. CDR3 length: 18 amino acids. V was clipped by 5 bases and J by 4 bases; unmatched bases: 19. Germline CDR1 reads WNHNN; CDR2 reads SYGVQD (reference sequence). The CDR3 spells CASSSFGTAPGSGYGYTF. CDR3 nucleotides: TGCGCCAGCAGTTCCTTTGGGACAGCACCAGGGAGTGGCTATGGCTACACCTTC.

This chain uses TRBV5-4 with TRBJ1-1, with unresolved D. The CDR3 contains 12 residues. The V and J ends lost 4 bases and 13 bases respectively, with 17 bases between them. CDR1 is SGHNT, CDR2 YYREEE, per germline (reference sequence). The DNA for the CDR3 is TGTGCCAGCAGCCCGAATGGACCTGGGGTTTTCTTT. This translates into CASSPNGPGVFF.

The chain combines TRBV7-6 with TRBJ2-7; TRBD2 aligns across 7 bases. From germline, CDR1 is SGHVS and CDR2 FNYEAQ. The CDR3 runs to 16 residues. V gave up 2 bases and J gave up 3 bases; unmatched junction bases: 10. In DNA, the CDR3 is TGTGCCAGCAGCTTATTAGGGAGGGAGGAGGACTACGAGCAGTACTTC. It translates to CASSLLGREEDYEQYF.

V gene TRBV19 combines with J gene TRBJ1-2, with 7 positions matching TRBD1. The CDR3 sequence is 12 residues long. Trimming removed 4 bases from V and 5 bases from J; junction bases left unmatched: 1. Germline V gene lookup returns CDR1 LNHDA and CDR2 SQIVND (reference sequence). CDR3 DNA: TGTGCCAGTAGTAGGGACAGATATGGCTACACCTTC. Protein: CASSRDRYGYTF.

CDR3 sequence reads: CASSSRLFLGNEQFF. The CDR3 DNA is TGTGCCAGCAGTTCCCGACTGTTTCTGGGCAATGAGCAGTTCTTC. The rearrangement joins TRBV27 to TRBJ2-1; D not resolved. V was clipped by 4 bases and J by 6 bases, with 16 bases between them. This CDR3 has 15 residues. Germline V CDR1 and CDR2: MNHEY, SMNVEV (reference sequence).

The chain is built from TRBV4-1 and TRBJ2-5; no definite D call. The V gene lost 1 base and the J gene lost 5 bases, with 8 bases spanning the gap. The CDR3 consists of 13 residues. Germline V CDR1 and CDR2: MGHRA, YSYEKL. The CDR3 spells CASSQGPLETQYF. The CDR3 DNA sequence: TGCGCCAGCAGCCAAGGCCCCCTTGAGACCCAGTACTTC.

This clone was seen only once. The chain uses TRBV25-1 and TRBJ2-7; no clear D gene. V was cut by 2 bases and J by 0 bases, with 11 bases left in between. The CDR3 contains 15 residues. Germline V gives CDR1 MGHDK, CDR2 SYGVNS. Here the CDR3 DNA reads TGTGCCAGCAGTGAAGGCGAGCCGAGCTCCTACGAGCAGTACTTC. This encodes CASSEGEPSSYEQYF.

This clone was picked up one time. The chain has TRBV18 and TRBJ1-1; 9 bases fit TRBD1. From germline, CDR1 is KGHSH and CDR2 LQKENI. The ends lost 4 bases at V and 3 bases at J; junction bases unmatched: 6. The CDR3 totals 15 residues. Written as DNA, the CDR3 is TGTGCCAGCTCACTAACCGGGACAGGGTACACTGAAGCTTTCTTT. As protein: CASSLTGTGYTEAFF.

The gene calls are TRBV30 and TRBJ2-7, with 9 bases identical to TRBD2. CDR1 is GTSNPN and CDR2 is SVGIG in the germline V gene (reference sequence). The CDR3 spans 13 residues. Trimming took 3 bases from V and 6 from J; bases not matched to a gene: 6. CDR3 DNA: TGTGCCTGGAGAGTAGCGGGGGCAATCGAGCAGTACTTC. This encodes CAWRVAGAIEQYF. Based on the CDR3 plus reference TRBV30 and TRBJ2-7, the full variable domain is SQTIHQWPATLVQPVGSPLSLECTVEGTSNPNLYWYRQAAGRGLQLLFYSVGIGQISSEVPQNLSASRPQDRQFILSSKKLLLSDSGFYLCAWRVAGAIEQYFGPGTRLTVT.

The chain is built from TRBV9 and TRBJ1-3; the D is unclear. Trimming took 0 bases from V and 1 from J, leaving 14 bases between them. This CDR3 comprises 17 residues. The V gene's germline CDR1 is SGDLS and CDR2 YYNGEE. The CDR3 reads CASSVESQAESGNTIYF. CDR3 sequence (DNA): TGTGCCAGCAGCGTAGAGTCTCAGGCTGAGTCTGGAAACACCATATATTTT.

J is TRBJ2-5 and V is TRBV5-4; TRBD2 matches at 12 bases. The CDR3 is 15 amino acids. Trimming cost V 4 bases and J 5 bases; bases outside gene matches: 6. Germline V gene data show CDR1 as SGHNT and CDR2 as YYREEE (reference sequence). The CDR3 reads CASSPSGGARETQYF. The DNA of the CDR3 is TGTGCCAGCAGCCCTAGCGGGGGGGCGAGGGAGACCCAGTACTTC.